This T cell receptor beta chain was recorded in a study of cytomegalovirus exposure and HLA in healthy donors. This table comes from immunoSEQ multiplex PCR, and its TCRdb copy is limited to in-frame clones, with some not included. The sample consists of 130,000 or so clones, roughly 86% of them appearing once. As regards this clone: What it binds is not known.

Study-wide results and limits: A list of roughly 180 TCR beta chains associated with cytomegalovirus was given.

Per the germline V gene, CDR1 is SNHLY and CDR2 is FYNNEI. Trimming removed 4 bases from V and 0 bases from J, with 9 bases in between. This CDR3 contains 14 residues. The genes are TRBV2 and TRBJ1-1, with D possibly matching TRBD1 (5 bases). The TCR comes from a young man in good health and CMV-seronegative. Sequencing was performed on PBMCs. The CDR3 here is CASSAQAMNTEAFF. The CDR3 DNA is TGTGCCAGCAGTGCACAGGCTATGAACACTGAAGCTTTCTTT. Supplemented by reference TRBV2 and TRBJ1-1, the full variable domain reads EPEVTQTPSHQVTQMGQEVILRCVPISNHLYFYWYRQILGQKVEFLVSFYNNEISEKSEIFDDQFSVERPDGSNFTLKIRSTKLEDSAMYFCASSAQAMNTEAFFGQGTRLTVV.